This TCR beta chain was identified during a study of TIL therapy for anti-PD-1-resistant metastatic lung cancer. Study in general: Tumor harvest preceded PD-1/PD-L1 blockade, followed by nivolumab treatment. By whole-exome sequencing, median non-synonymous tumor mutation burden was roughly 1.6 mutations per megabase.

Study-wide points: Treatment-naive, never-smoker and oncogene-addicted patients were overrepresented in this highly selected cohort.

The CDR3 totals 12 residues. In germline, CDR1 is ENHRY, CDR2 SYGVKD. Trimming shortened V by 9 bases and J by 4 bases, and 13 bases separated the two germline ends. As for time point: pre-treatment sample, taken before nivolumab and TIL therapy. Worth noting for this clone: No antigen is known for it.

The immunoSEQ assay was v3. Each library reached 1.9 million or so read pairs, or roughly 5-6.5 million at deep level. The method was immunoSEQ multiplex PCR; TCRdb's version includes in-frame clones alone and lacks a portion of them. The sample carries 54,000 or so clones, about nine tenths recorded once. The specimen was blood, collected at baseline. This clonotype originated in a person aged 25-80 years with non-small cell lung cancer. This chain joins TRBV10-3 and TRBJ2-7; D not resolved. The CDR3 bases are TGTGCCATAGGAGACTCTTGGTACGAGCAGTACTTC. Encoded protein: CAIGDSWYEQYF.